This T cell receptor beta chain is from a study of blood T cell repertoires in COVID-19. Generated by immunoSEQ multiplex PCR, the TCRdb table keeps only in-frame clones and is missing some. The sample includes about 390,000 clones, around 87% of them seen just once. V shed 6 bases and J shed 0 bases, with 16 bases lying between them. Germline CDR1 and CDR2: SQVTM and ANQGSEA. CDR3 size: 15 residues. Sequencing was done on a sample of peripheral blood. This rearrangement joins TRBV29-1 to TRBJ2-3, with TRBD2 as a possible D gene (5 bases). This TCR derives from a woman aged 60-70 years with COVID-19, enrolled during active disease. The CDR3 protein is CSVFRGLESTDTQYF. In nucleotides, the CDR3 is TGCAGCGTCTTTCGAGGGTTAGAGAGCACAGATACGCAGTATTTT.